The entry below describes one TCR beta chain. Its cognate antigen is unknown. Other DNA sequences in this specimen translate into the identical CDR3. PCR employed 60 Vbeta and 13 Jbeta primers. TCRdb keeps only in-frame clones here, not all; method: immunoSEQ multiplex PCR. The sample comprises roughly 130,000 clones, 70% to 80% of which are singletons, and 2% rests with the top ten. This record belongs to a study of cytomegalovirus exposure and HLA in healthy donors. V lost 0 bases and J 3 bases, leaving 9 bases between the germline ends. CDR1 and CDR2 from the germline V gene are SGHRS and YFSETQ. The CDR3 is made up of 14 amino acids. Overall study findings and caveats: Researchers reported in a later analysis that a missense DCLRE1C variant was tied to TCR beta V- and J-gene trimming. Solely CMV serostatus was available to characterize immune exposure.

Participants comprised healthy donors of bone marrow. The gene calls are TRBV5-1 and TRBJ2-5, with D possibly being TRBD1 (6 bases). The sequence was obtained from a man aged 18 to 35 in good health and CMV-seronegative. Sequencing was carried out using PBMCs. The CDR3 sequence: CASSLVAGEETQYF. The CDR3 nucleotides are TGCGCCAGCAGCTTGGTGGCAGGGGAAGAGACCCAGTACTTC.